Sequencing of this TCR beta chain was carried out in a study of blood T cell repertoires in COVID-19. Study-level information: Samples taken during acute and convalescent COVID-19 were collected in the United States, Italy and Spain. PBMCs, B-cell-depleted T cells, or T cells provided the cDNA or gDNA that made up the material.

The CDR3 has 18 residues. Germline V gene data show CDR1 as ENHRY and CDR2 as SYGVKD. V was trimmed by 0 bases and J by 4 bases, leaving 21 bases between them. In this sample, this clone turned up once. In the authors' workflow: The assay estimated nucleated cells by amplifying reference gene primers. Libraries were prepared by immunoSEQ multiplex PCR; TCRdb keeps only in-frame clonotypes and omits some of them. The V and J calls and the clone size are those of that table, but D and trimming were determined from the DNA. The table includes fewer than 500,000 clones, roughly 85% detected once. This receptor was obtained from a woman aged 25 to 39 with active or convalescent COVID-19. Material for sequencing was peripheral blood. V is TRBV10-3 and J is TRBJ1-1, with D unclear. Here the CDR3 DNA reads TGTGCCATCAGTGAGTCGGGTCGAGGGAAGGTTGCTGGCACTGAAGCTTTCTTT. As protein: CAISESGRGKVAGTEAFF.